The 6 T cell receptor beta chains reported below all come from one sample, sequenced in a study of CD8+CD57+ T cells in acquired aplastic anemia. TCR beta VDJ combinations and CDR3 sequences were profiled from genomic DNA. TCRdb itself ran the reads through MiXCR, one entry per CDR3 protein. The sample yields approximately 170,000 distinct CDR3 sequences, less than 60% seen once. Those patients picked for sequencing had displayed CD8+CD57+ cell expansion on flow cytometry. Sequenced: sorted CD4+, CD8+, or CD8+CD57+ T cells (not recorded which) from PBMCs. The receptors stem from a human donor with aplastic anemia.

This clonotype turned up a few times. The CDR3 region has the DNA TGTGCCAGCAGTTTTCATGCCGGGAAGGGAGCCGGGGAGCTGTTTTTT. Translating gives CASSFHAGKGAGELFF. The chain employs TRBV12-3 or TRBV12-4 and TRBJ2-2; weak D call: TRBD2 (5 bases). The CDR3 contains 16 residues. V was shortened by 3 bases and J by 6 bases, with 17 bases between the two germline ends.

The chain couples TRBV10-3 to TRBJ1-1; D is possibly TRBD1 (6 bases). The germline V gene has CDR1 ENHRY and CDR2 SYGVKD. The CDR3 is made up of 13 amino acids. The V and J ends lost 6 bases and 4 bases respectively, with 12 bases between them. The CDR3 DNA sequence: TGTGCCATCAGGGCGGGGGGCACCACTGAAGCTTTCTTT. It is translated as CAIRAGGTTEAFF.

The chain links TRBV12-3 or TRBV12-4 to TRBJ1-5; D is unresolved. V was cut by 6 bases and J by 8 bases, with 17 bases left in between. The CDR3 covers 14 residues. CDR3 sequence reads: CASSVHLLDEPQHF. CDR3 bases: TGTGCCAGCAGCGTACACCTCCTTGACGAGCCCCAGCATTTT.

In this sample, this clonotype turned up many times. The V call is TRBV12-5, the J call TRBJ2-1; 11 bases match TRBD2. This CDR3 is 17 amino acids long. With 5 bases clipped from V and 8 bases from J, the junction kept 14 bases outside the gene matches. CDR1 and CDR2 (germline): LGHNT, FRNRAP. CDR3 nucleotides: TGTGCTAGTGGTCCCACTCTTGGACTAGCGGGTTCCCATGAGCAGTTCTTC. It is translated as CASGPTLGLAGSHEQFF.

There are many counts of this clonotype. The chain uses TRBV5-1 and TRBJ1-3; D is undetermined. CDR3 length equals 15 residues. V was clipped by 6 bases and J by 0 bases, with 13 bases between them. CDR1 is SGHRS and CDR2 is YFSETQ in the germline V gene. The CDR3 coding sequence is TGCGCCAGCACGACGGGAAAGGGCTCTGGAAACACCATATATTTT. This sequence encodes CASTTGKGSGNTIYF.

The chain has TRBV24-1 and TRBJ2-3; 9 bases line up with TRBD2. Germline V lookup: CDR1 KGHDR, CDR2 SFDVKD. Trimming removed 6 bases from V and 2 bases from J; junction bases left unmatched: 11. The length of the CDR3 is 17 residues. The CDR3 reads CATSSSGLAGTTDTQYF. The CDR3 nucleotides read TGTGCCACCAGTTCCAGTGGGCTAGCGGGAACCACAGATACGCAGTATTTT.